Each of the 19 T cell receptor beta chains below was sequenced from the same sample in a study of shared clonotypes between healthy human individuals. The data were produced by immunoSEQ multiplex PCR, yet TCRdb's version contains in-frame clones alone and is incomplete. Of about 1.5 million clones listed, around 95% were seen once; the top ten hold roughly 1.1%. Sequences were obtained from naive CD4+ T cells sorted from blood. Subset of the sample: CD45RA+ positively selected. Receptors were obtained from a man in his thirties or forties in good health.

DNA of the CDR3: TGTGCCAGCAGCTCCCCCCCTTGGAAGCGGGAGGGCCGGGAGCAGTTCTTC. Its protein is CASSSPPWKREGREQFF. The J gene is TRBJ2-1, the V gene TRBV13; TRBD2 matches at 10 bases. CDR3 length equals 17 residues. CDR1 is PRHDT and CDR2 is FYEKMQ in the germline V gene (reference sequence). J was trimmed by 10 bases and V by 4 bases; bases with no gene match: 16.

The genes are TRBV9 and TRBJ2-2; TRBD2 agrees at 15 bases. The CDR3 contains 20 residues. Losses at the gene ends were 0 bases for V and 3 bases for J; bases not matched to a gene: 9. Germline CDR1 SGDLS, CDR2 YYNGEE. This CDR3 is CASSVAGGLAGGSYTGELFF. In DNA, the CDR3 is TGTGCCAGCAGCGTAGCTGGGGGACTAGCGGGAGGTTCTTACACCGGGGAGCTGTTTTTT.

This sequence joins TRBV6-4 and TRBJ2-1; D is perhaps TRBD2 (6 bases). Trimming left V 2 bases short and J 6 bases short, with 17 bases between. This CDR3 has 16 residues. The germline CDR1 and CDR2 sequences are MRHNA and SNTAGT. The CDR3 DNA is TGTGCCAGCAGTGACAACGGCGGGGTAGTTGTCAATGAGCAGTTCTTC. Translation gives CASSDNGGVVVNEQFF.

J is TRBJ2-5 and V is TRBV5-1, with D perhaps assigned TRBD1 or TRBD2 (5 bases each). Trimming stripped 2 bases from V and 1 base from J, with 15 bases between. The germline V gene encodes CDR1 SGHRS and CDR2 YFSETQ. This CDR3 has 16 amino acids. CDR3 residues: CASSFYGTQTQETQYF. CDR3 sequence (DNA): TGCGCCAGCAGCTTCTACGGGACCCAGACCCAAGAGACCCAGTACTTC.

The gene calls are TRBV9 and TRBJ2-2; D is unresolved. The CDR3 spans 17 residues. The germline CDR1 and CDR2 sequences are SGDLS and YYNGEE. Trimming shortened V by 5 bases and J by 0 bases, and 17 bases separated the two germline ends. The CDR3 is CASSLNLKDSNTGELFF. The CDR3 nucleotides read TGTGCCAGCAGTTTGAACTTAAAAGACTCGAACACCGGGGAGCTGTTTTTT. Full variable domain (missing parts from reference TRBV9 and TRBJ2-2): DSGVTQTPKHLITATGQRVTLRCSPRSGDLSVYWYQQSLDQGLQFLIQYYNGEERAKGNILERFSAQQFPDLHSELNLSSLELGDSALYFCASSLNLKDSNTGELFFGEGSRLTVL.

J is TRBJ2-3 and V is TRBV20-1; no reliable D call. The CDR3 sequence is 8 residues long. Germline loops: CDR1 DFQATT, CDR2 SNEGSKA (reference sequence). CDR3 amino acids: CTTDTQYF. The DNA of the CDR3 is TGCACGACAGATACGCAGTATTTT.

The V and J genes are TRBV5-1 and TRBJ2-7; 8 nucleotides match TRBD1. Germline V gene data show CDR1 as SGHRS and CDR2 as YFSETQ. Unmatched junction bases numbered 10, after V lost 0 bases and J lost 2 bases. This CDR3 is built from 17 residues. The CDR3 reads CASSLGGGQVGAYEQYF. The CDR3 DNA sequence: TGCGCCAGCAGCTTGGGAGGGGGACAGGTCGGGGCCTACGAGCAGTACTTC.

The J gene is TRBJ1-4, the V gene TRBV4-1; 12 nucleotides agree with TRBD1. Unmatched junction bases numbered 8, after V lost 1 base and J lost 8 bases. CDR1 is MGHRA, CDR2 YSYEKL, per germline. The CDR3 sequence is 17 residues long. CDR3 loop: CASSQALAGTGGEKLFF. CDR3 in DNA: TGCGCCAGCAGCCAAGCGCTCGCAGGGACAGGGGGCGAAAAACTGTTTTTT.

This chain links TRBV4-1 with TRBJ2-3, with TRBD2 as a possible D gene (5 bases). This CDR3 contains 16 residues. Trimming cost V 4 bases and J 0 bases, with 14 bases left between them. Germline lookup yields CDR1 MGHRA and CDR2 YSYEKL. CDR3 sequence reads: CASSPAASPSTDTQYF. CDR3 in DNA: TGCGCCAGCAGCCCGGCAGCTAGCCCCAGCACAGATACGCAGTATTTT.

This clone was seen a single time. The chain carries TRBV13 and TRBJ2-7; no reliable D call. V shed 6 bases and J shed 5 bases, with 17 bases lying between them. Germline V lookup: CDR1 PRHDT, CDR2 FYEKMQ (reference sequence). The CDR3 has 14 amino acids. CDR3 in DNA: TGTGCCAGCAGTGGACGGAAGGGTTTCAACGAGCAGTACTTC. Its translation is CASSGRKGFNEQYF. Based on the CDR3 plus reference TRBV13 and TRBJ2-7, the full variable domain is AAGVIQSPRHLIKEKRETATLKCYPIPRHDTVYWYQQGPGQDPQFLISFYEKMQSDKGSIPDRFSAQQFSDYHSELNMSSLELGDSALYFCASSGRKGFNEQYFGPGTRLTVT.

This sequence joins TRBV7-9 and TRBJ1-4, with 8 bases lining up with TRBD1. With V trimmed by 5 bases and J by 8 bases, 13 bases remained unmatched. This CDR3 spans 16 amino acids. CDR1 and CDR2 from the germline V gene are SEHNR and FQNEAQ (reference sequence). CDR3 loop: CASSLYRGEAGEKLFF. The CDR3 nucleotides read TGTGCCAGCAGCCTATACAGGGGGGAGGCTGGAGAAAAACTGTTTTTT. The variable domain in full, completed from reference TRBV7-9 and TRBJ1-4, reads DTGVSQNPRHKITKRGQNVTFRCDPISEHNRLYWYRQTLGQGPEFLTYFQNEAQLEKSRLLSDRFSAERPKGSFSTLEIQRTEQGDSAMYLCASSLYRGEAGEKLFFGSGTQLSVL.

A word on this clone: Other DNA sequences in the same sample also yield this CDR3. The gene calls are TRBV28 and TRBJ2-3; 12 nucleotides match TRBD2. The germline V gene has CDR1 MDHEN and CDR2 SYDVKM. The CDR3 is 15 amino acids. Losses at the gene ends were 6 bases for V and 4 bases for J; bases not matched to a gene: 5. The CDR3, as DNA: TGTGCCAGCAGCCTAACTAGCGGGAGGCCAGATACGCAGTATTTT. This codes for CASSLTSGRPDTQYF.

V is TRBV6-1 and J is TRBJ2-3, with TRBD1 identical over 9 bases. This CDR3 has 16 amino acids. V trimming: 4 bases; J trimming: 6 bases; junction bases outside the gene matches: 11. From germline, CDR1 is MNHNS and CDR2 SASEGT. The CDR3 spells CASSVSGQGFIDTQYF. The CDR3 DNA is TGTGCCAGCAGTGTATCGGGACAGGGATTCATCGATACGCAGTATTTT.

The V gene is TRBV19, the J gene TRBJ2-3; the match to TRBD2 covers 9 bases. The V gene end was trimmed by 5 bases and the J gene end by 4 bases; junction bases not matched to a gene: 4. The germline gives CDR1 LNHDA, CDR2 SQIVND (reference sequence). There are 14 residues in the CDR3. CDR3 nucleotides: TGTGCCAGTAGTGTCATAGCGGGAGCAGATACGCAGTATTTT. Its translation: CASSVIAGADTQYF.

This chain links TRBV5-4 with TRBJ2-1, with 9 bases identical to TRBD1. J lost 3 bases, V lost 3 bases, and 4 bases had no gene match. Germline V gene sequence: CDR1 SGHNT, CDR2 YYREEE (reference sequence). The CDR3 sequence is 15 residues long. CDR3 amino acids: CASSWGTGHYNEQFF. In nucleotides, the CDR3 is TGTGCCAGCAGCTGGGGGACAGGGCACTACAATGAGCAGTTCTTC.

This chain connects TRBV28 to TRBJ2-7, with D possibly matching TRBD1 (5 bases). This CDR3 has 15 amino acids. The V end lost 6 bases, the J end lost 5 bases, and 20 bases lay between the germline ends. Germline loops: CDR1 MDHEN, CDR2 SYDVKM. The CDR3 DNA sequence: TGTGCCAGCAGCCTAAGACAGCTTCACGCCCACGAGCAGTACTTC. This gives the protein CASSLRQLHAHEQYF.

The CDR3 nucleotides are TGTGCCAGCCTAGAGGGGTGCGAGCAGTACTTC. Its translation: CASLEGCEQYF. This chain links TRBV9 with TRBJ2-7, with D perhaps given as TRBD1 or TRBD2 (5 bases each). The V gene lost 7 bases and the J gene lost 6 bases, with 11 bases spanning the gap. Germline V gives CDR1 SGDLS, CDR2 YYNGEE. CDR3 length: 11 residues.

The CDR3 is CSGQGTAGNTIYF. In DNA, the CDR3 is TGCAGCGGGCAGGGGACAGCTGGAAACACCATATATTTT. The V and J genes are TRBV29-1 and TRBJ1-3, with 7 nucleotides matching TRBD1. The V gene end was trimmed by 7 bases and the J gene end by 2 bases; junction bases not matched to a gene: 5. The CDR3 extends over 13 amino acids. CDR1 is SQVTM and CDR2 is ANQGSEA in the germline V gene. The whole variable domain, remainder taken from reference TRBV29-1 and TRBJ1-3, is SAVISQKPSRDICQRGTSLTIQCQVDSQVTMMFWYRQQPGQSLTLIATANQGSEATYESGFVIDKFPISRPNLTFSTLTVSNMSPEDSSIYLCSGQGTAGNTIYFGEGSWLTVV.

V usage is TRBV29-1 and J usage is TRBJ2-3; D may be TRBD2 (5 bases). CDR1 SQVTM and CDR2 ANQGSEA come from the germline V gene. The germline V and J ends were trimmed by 1 base and 7 bases, with 18 bases remaining between them. This CDR3 spans 15 amino acids. CDR3: CSVEGYVRLANTQYF. CDR3 in DNA: TGCAGCGTTGAAGGATACGTGAGGTTAGCGAATACGCAGTATTTT.